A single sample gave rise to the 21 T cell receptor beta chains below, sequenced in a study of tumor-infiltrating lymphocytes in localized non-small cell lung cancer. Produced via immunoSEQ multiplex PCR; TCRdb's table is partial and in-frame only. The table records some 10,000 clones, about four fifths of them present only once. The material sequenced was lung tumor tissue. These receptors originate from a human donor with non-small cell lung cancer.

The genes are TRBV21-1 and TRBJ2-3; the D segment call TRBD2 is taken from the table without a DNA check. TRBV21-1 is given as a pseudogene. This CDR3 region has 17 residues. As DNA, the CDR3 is TGTGCCAGCAGCAAAGTGGAGCGGGAGGGGCGGATAGATACGCAGTATTTT. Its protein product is CASSKVEREGRIDTQYF.

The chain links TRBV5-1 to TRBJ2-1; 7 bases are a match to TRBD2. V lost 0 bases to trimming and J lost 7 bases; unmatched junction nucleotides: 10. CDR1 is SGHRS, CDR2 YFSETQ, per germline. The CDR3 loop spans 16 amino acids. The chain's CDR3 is CASSLVGSGYQNEQFF. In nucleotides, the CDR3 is TGCGCCAGCAGCTTGGTTGGTAGCGGGTATCAGAATGAGCAGTTCTTC.

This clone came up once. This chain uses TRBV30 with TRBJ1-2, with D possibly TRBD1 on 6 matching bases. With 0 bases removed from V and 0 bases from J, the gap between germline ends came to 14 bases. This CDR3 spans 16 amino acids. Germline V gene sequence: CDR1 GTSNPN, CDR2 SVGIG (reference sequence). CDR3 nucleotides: TGTGCCTGGAGTGTAGTTCAGACAGGATCTAACTATGGCTACACCTTC. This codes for CAWSVVQTGSNYGYTF.

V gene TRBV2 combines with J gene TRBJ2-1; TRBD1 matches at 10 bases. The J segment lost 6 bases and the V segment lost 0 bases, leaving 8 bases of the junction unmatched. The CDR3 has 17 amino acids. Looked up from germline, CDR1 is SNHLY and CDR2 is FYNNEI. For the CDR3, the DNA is TGTGCCAGCAGTGAAGCGATCGGGACAGGGGTCCTCAATGAGCAGTTCTTC. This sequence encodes CASSEAIGTGVLNEQFF.

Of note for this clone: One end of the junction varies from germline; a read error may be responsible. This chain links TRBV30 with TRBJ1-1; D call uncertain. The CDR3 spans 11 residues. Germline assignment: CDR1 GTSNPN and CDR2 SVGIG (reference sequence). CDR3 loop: CAWSVTDEALF. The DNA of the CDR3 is TGTGCCTGGAGTGTAACAGATGAAGCTCTCTTT.

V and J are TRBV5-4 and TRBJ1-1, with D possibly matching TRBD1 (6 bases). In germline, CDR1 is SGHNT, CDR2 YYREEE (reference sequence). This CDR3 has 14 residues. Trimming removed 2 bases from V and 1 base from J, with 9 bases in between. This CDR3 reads CASSFLGQNTEAFF. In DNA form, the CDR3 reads TGTGCCAGCAGCTTTCTGGGACAGAACACTGAAGCTTTCTTT.

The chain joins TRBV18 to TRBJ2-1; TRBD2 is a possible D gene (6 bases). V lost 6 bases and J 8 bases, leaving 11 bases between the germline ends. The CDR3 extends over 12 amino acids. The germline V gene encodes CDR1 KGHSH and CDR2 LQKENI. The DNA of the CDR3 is TGTGCCAGCTCTTTGGGGGGAGATGAGCAGTTCTTC. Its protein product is CASSLGGDEQFF.

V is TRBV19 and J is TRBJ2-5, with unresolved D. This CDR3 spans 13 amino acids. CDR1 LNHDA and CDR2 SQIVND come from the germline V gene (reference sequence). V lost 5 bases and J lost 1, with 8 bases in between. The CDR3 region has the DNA TGTGCCAGTAGTTCCCGACCCCAAGAGACCCAGTACTTC. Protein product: CASSSRPQETQYF.

CDR3 amino acids: CASSAAGTGYETQYF. The DNA for the CDR3 is TGTGCCAGTAGTGCAGCCGGGACAGGATACGAGACCCAGTACTTC. The J gene is TRBJ2-5, the V gene TRBV19, with 8 bases that match TRBD1. This CDR3 region has 15 residues. After removal of 5 bases from V and 5 bases from J, the junction contained 10 bases not matched to a gene. Germline assignment: CDR1 LNHDA and CDR2 SQIVND (reference sequence).

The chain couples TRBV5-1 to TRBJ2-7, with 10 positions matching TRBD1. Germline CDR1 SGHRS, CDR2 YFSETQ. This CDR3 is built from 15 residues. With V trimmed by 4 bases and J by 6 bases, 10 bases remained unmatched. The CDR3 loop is CASSPSTGGKGEQYF. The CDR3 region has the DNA TGCGCCAGCAGCCCCTCGACAGGGGGCAAGGGCGAGCAGTACTTC.

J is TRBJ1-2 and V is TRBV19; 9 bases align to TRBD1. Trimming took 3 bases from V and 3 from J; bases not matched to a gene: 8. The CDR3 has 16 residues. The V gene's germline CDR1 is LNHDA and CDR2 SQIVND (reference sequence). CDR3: CASSMNRGLHYYGYTF. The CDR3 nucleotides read TGTGCCAGTAGTATGAACAGGGGGCTCCATTACTATGGCTACACCTTC.

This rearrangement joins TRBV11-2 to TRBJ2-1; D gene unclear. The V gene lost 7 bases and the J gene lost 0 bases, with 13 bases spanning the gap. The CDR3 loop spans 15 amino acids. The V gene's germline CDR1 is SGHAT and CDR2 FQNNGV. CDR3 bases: TGTGCCAGCACCACCGGGCTTTCCTCCTACAATGAGCAGTTCTTC. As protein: CASTTGLSSYNEQFF.

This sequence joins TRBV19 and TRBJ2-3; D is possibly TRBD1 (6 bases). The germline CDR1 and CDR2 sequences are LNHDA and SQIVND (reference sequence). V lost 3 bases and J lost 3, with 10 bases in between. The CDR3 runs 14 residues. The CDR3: CASSIGQGTDTQYF. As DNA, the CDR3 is TGTGCCAGTAGTATTGGTCAGGGGACAGATACGCAGTATTTT.

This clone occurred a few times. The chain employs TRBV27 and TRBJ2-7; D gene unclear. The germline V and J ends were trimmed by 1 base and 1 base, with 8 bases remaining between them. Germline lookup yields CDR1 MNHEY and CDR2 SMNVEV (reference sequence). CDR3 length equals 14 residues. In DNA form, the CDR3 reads TGTGCCAGCAGTTTATTCGCGGATTCCTACGAGCAGTACTTC. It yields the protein CASSLFADSYEQYF.

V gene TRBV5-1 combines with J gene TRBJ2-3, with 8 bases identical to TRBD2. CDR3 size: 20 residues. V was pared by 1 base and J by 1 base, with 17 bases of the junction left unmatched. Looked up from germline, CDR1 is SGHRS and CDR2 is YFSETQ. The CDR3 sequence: CASSLQQLAWTSLGTDTQYF. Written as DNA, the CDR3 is TGCGCCAGCAGCTTGCAGCAGCTAGCGTGGACTAGCCTCGGCACAGATACGCAGTATTTT.

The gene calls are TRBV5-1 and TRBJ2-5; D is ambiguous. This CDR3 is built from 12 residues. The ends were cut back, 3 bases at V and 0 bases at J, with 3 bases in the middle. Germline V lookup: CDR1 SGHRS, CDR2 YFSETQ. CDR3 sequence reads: CASSWNQETQYF. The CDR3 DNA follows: TGCGCCAGCAGCTGGAACCAAGAGACCCAGTACTTC.

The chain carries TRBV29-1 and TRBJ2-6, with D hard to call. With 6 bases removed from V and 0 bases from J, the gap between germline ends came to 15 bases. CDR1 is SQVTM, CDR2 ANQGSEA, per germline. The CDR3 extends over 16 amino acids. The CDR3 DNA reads TGCAGCGTCCCCCGAGTCGTTAGCTCTGGGGCCAACGTCCTGACTTTC. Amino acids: CSVPRVVSSGANVLTF.

Written as DNA, the CDR3 is TGTGCCAGCAGCGTACTAGCGGGAGTTCTAGATACGCAGTATTTT. Amino acid sequence: CASSVLAGVLDTQYF. The chain employs TRBV9 and TRBJ2-3; 10 bases line up with TRBD2. CDR1 is SGDLS, CDR2 YYNGEE, per germline. J lost 5 bases, V lost 1 base, and 4 bases had no gene match. The CDR3 is 15 residues long.

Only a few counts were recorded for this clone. CDR3 in amino acids: CASRVNRAEQFF. CDR3 nucleotides: TGTGCCAGCAGGGTGAACCGGGCCGAGCAGTTCTTC. The chain carries TRBV6-1 and TRBJ2-1; D not resolved. CDR1 and CDR2 from the germline V gene are MNHNS and SASEGT. V lost 6 bases and J 10 bases, leaving 13 bases between the germline ends. This CDR3 has 12 amino acids.

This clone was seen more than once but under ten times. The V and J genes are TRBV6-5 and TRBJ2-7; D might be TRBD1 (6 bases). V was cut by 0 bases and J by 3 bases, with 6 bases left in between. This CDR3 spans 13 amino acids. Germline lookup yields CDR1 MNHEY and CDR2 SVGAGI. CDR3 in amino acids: CASSYSTGYEQYF. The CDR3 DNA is TGTGCCAGCAGTTACTCGACAGGCTACGAGCAGTACTTC.

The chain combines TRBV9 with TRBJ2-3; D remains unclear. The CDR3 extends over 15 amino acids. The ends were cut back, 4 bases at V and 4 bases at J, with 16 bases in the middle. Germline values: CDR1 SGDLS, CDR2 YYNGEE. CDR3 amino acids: CASSPGQTGADTQYF. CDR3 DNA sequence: TGTGCCAGCAGCCCTGGCCAGACTGGGGCAGATACGCAGTATTTT.